This T cell receptor (beta chain) was identified during a study of T cell responses to AZD1222 COVID-19 vaccine. Regarding the study as a whole: The study reported that nearly half of spike-specific TCRs target unmutated variant regions.

As concerns this clone: The antigen remains unidentified.

From germline, CDR1 is SGHAT and CDR2 FQNNGV. Trimming shortened V by 2 bases and J by 3 bases, and 0 bases separated the two germline ends. The CDR3 is made up of 11 amino acids. TCRdb's table, derived via immunoSEQ multiplex PCR, lists solely in-frame clones and lacks some. The sample carries 100,000 to 150,000 clones, over 75% recorded once. This sample comprised peripheral blood, obtained on day 0 of AZD1222 vaccination. The receptor was derived from an adult in good health. This chain joins TRBV11-2 and TRBJ2-3; D is unresolved. The CDR3, as DNA: TGTGCCAGCAGCTTAACAGATACGCAGTATTTT. Amino acids: CASSLTDTQYF.